This TCR beta chain was observed in a study of vaccination effects on CD4 cells after COVID-19. The repertoire was sequenced with immunoSEQ multiplex PCR; TCRdb's copy has only in-frame clones and lacks some. Of fewer than 55,000 clones listed, roughly 73% are singletons. A note on this clone: Its antigen is unknown.

The CDR3 loop spans 15 amino acids. Trimming at V came to 7 bases and at J to 3 bases, leaving 7 bases not matched to a gene. From germline, CDR1 is MNHEY and CDR2 SVGAGI. The study, taken as a whole, reports: Within healthy vaccinees, only 1 of 255 vaccine-induced clones displayed cross-reactivity with common cold coronaviruses. There was marked clonal contraction among infection- and vaccine-induced clones late after vaccination.

ViraFEST expansion of antigen-specific CD4+ T cells with viral peptide pools preceded sequencing. Following a roughly 11-day culture, CD4+ T cells were purified. Nucleocapsid antibodies stayed negative before and after vaccination, showing no earlier SARS-CoV-2 infection. A half-volume exchange with IL-2 medium occurred on days 3 and 7. The sample consisted of CD4+ T cells from PBMCs cultured with HCoV-OC43 spike peptides, taken before COVID-19 vaccination. Described subset: HCoV-OC43 spike overlapping peptide pool stimulation. The clonotype was recovered from a human donor who received a COVID-19 vaccine. This chain links TRBV6-5 with TRBJ2-2, with TRBD1 matching 8 bases. Here the CDR3 reads CASNRGYGYTGELFF. CDR3 sequence (DNA): TGTGCCAGCAACAGGGGGTACGGATACACCGGGGAGCTGTTTTTT.